This T cell receptor beta chain was profiled in a study of blood T cell repertoires in COVID-19. As for the study in general: Sites in the United States, Italy and Spain provided acute and convalescent COVID-19 samples. Nucleic acid was either cDNA or gDNA, and it came from T cells, B-cell-depleted T cells, or PBMCs.

CDR3 size: 14 residues. CDR1 and CDR2 from the germline V gene are DFQATT and SNEGSKA (reference sequence). V shed 3 bases and J shed 1 base, with 13 bases lying between them. The protocol was immunoSEQ multiplex PCR, while the TCRdb copy is restricted to in-frame clones and leaves out a portion. This repertoire shows over 150,000 clones, 80% to 90% found once; its top ten account for 8.3%. The sample taken for sequencing was peripheral blood. This sequence joins TRBV20-1 and TRBJ2-7; the D gene is possibly TRBD1 (5 bases). This TCR was sampled from a woman aged 55-69 years with COVID-19, enrolled during active disease. CDR3 DNA sequence: TGCAGTGCTAGTCACACAGACAGTTCCTACGAGCAGTACTTC. This translates into CSASHTDSSYEQYF.